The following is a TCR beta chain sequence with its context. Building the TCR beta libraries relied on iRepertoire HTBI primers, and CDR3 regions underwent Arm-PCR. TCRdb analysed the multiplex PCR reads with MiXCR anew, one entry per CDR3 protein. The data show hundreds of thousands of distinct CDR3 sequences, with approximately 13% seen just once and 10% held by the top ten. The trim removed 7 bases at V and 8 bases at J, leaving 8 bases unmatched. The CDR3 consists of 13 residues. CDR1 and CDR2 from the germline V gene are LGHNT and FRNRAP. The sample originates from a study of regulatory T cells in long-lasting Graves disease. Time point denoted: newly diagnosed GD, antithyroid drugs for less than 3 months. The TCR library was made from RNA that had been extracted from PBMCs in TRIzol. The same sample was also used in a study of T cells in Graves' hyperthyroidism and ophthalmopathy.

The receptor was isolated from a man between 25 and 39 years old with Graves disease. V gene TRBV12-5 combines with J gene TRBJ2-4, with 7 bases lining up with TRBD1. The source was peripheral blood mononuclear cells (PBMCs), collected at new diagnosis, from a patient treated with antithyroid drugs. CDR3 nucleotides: TGTGCTAGTGCACATGACAGGGTTTACATTCAGTACTTC. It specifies CASAHDRVYIQYF.